This note documents a single T cell receptor (beta chain) sequence. Antigen unknown. Germline assignment: CDR1 SGHNT and CDR2 YYREEE (reference sequence). The CDR3 consists of 15 residues. V dropped 4 bases and J dropped 1 base, with 14 bases sitting between them. Repertoires were generated with immunoSEQ multiplex PCR, while TCRdb's copy carries only in-frame clones and drops some. The profile shows tens of thousands of clones, approximately 84% of them singletons. The data are from a study of lymphopenia after photon versus proton radiotherapy. Overall study results and limits: Under photons, naive T cells and diversity fell while effector/memory populations rose. Post-nadir TCR diversity decline inversely tracked overall survival among those who died. Survival link was tested only in deceased patients; proton benefit remains a possibility. After lymphocyte nadir, photon-treated repertoires showed oligoclonal expansion, especially CD8+ Temra.

This TCR was sampled from a woman in her 70s with pancreatic cancer. Sequenced here: peripheral blood, sampled from a patient treated with proton-based radiotherapy. This chain uses TRBV5-4 with TRBJ2-5, with D unresolved. The CDR3 here is CASSPAGRSQETQYF. The CDR3, as DNA: TGTGCCAGCAGCCCGGCTGGACGTAGCCAAGAGACCCAGTACTTC.